This T cell receptor beta chain was identified in a study of blood T cell repertoires in COVID-19. Study as a whole: The United States, Italy and Spain supplied acute and convalescent COVID-19 samples. PBMCs, B-cell-depleted T cells, or T cells provided the cDNA or gDNA that made up the material.

Looked up from germline, CDR1 is MNHEY and CDR2 is SVGEGT. Trimming removed 4 bases from V and 9 bases from J; junction bases left unmatched: 5. CDR3 length equals 13 residues. The authors' processing: Amplification from reference gene primers served as the basis for estimated nucleated cell counts. Some clones are missing from TCRdb's copy, which holds only in-frame ones; the method was immunoSEQ multiplex PCR. The DNA gave D and trimming, while V, J and clone size come from that table. The sample yields 300,000 to 400,000 clones, around 91% seen once. The clonotype originates from a woman aged 18-29 years who had recovered from COVID-19. Sequencing was done on a sample of peripheral blood. The chain couples TRBV6-2 or TRBV6-3 to TRBJ2-4; 8 bases align to TRBD1. The CDR3, as DNA: TGTGCCAGCAGTTCCCGGACAGGGTCCATTCAGTACTTC. The encoded protein is CASSSRTGSIQYF.